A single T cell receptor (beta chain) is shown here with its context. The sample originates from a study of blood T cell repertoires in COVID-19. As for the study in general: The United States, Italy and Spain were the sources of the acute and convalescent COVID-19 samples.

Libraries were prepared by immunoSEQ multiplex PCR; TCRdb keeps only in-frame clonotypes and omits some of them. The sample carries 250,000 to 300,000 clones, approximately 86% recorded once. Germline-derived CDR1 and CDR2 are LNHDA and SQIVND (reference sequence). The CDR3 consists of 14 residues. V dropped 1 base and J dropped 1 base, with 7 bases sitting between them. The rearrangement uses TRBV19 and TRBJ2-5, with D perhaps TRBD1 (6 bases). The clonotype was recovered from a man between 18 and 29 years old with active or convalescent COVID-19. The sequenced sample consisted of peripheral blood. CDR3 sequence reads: CASSIGQAQETQYF. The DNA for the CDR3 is TGTGCCAGTAGTATAGGACAGGCCCAAGAGACCCAGTACTTC.